This T cell receptor (beta chain) comes out of a study of post-analysis software for immune sequencing data. Overall study results and limits: Roughly 5 TRBV segments, TRBV5-6, TRBV5-1 and TRBV20-1 among them, were found more frequent in patients than controls. F measure grouped same-batch samples tightly together.

This CDR3 region has 15 residues. Trimming cost V 2 bases and J 1 base, with 6 bases left between them. The germline V gene has CDR1 ENHRY and CDR2 SYGVKD. This clonotype occurred many times. Its target is unknown. Researchers reported that TCR beta cDNA libraries carried unique molecular identifiers. Some 500,000 cDNA molecules were recovered from an input of about 1 to 10 million T cells. TCRdb re-analysed the PCR reads in MiXCR, keeping a single row per CDR3 protein. The table has 650,000 to 850,000 distinct CDR3 sequences, approximately 53% seen once; the top ten hold 4% to 5.5%. The clonotype comes from a girl aged 10 to 17 with multiple sclerosis. Source material: blood. The chain recombines TRBV10-3 with TRBJ2-6; D remains ambiguous. CDR3 region: CAISETASGANVLTF. CDR3 in DNA: TGTGCCATCAGTGAGACAGCTTCTGGGGCCAACGTCCTGACTTTC.